The present T cell receptor beta chain was sequenced within a study of blood T cell repertoires in COVID-19 (dated by TCRdb to 2018 to 2021). General notes on the study: Samples from collaborators originated in the United States, Italy and Spain and spanned both the acute and convalescent phases of COVID-19. Samples came from the ongoing ImmuneRACE study (first 160 participants) plus 1,254 subjects from 6 global collaborators. A de-identified subject ID, COVID-19 status, age in years and sex were almost always included in the sample metadata. The repertoires were made available in a free public database intended to serve as a resource for research on the immune response to SARS-CoV-2. HLA class I and class II types, where available, came from metadata supplied by the sample provider rather than from assay-based typing. Subjects who had been exposed to COVID-19, were actively infected with it, or had recovered from it provided the deeply sampled blood TCRbeta repertoires that made up the dataset. The material from the prospective study consisted of cDNA or gDNA derived from T cells, B-cell-depleted T cells, or PBMCs.

Overall results and qualifications from the work: The amount of clinical and demographic metadata varied by source and participant and was provided uncurated.

Each collaborating institution followed its own protocols to collect whole blood in K2EDTA tubes. For TCRbeta analysis, collaborators shipped samples in one of three forms: frozen whole blood, isolated PBMCs, or DNA extracted from either of those sample types. The immunoSEQ Assay, a bias-controlled multiplex PCR, was used to amplify TCRbeta CDR3 regions from genomic DNA. The original methods were these. Nucleated cell counts per sample were estimated from amplification of reference gene primers within the assay. To quantify the absolute abundance of each unique TCRbeta CDR3 rearrangement, sequence reads were collapsed and filtered. For each sample, productive Simpson clonality was calculated by taking the square root of Simpson's diversity index across productive rearrangements. Here the immuneACCESS table is served through TCRdb, limited to in-frame sequences with V and J called. Missing clones are a known gap in these copies; in checked studies unresolved V genes cover under half, and the rest lacks a known reason. Clone size and the V and J calls come from that table; the DNA yielded D and trimming. The sample table contains about 79,000 clones; only one count was recorded for roughly 89% of them. The ten largest account for approximately 15% of the sample.

About this clone: Its antigen is currently not known. No base quality information exists; no much larger clone differs at one position.

From the germline V gene, CDR1 is SGHDT and CDR2 is YYEEEE. Trimming leaves V shorter by 3 bases and J shorter by 3 bases, with the junction holding 9 bases beyond the gene matches. From cysteine to phenylalanine, the CDR3 is 17 amino acids long. Here the CDR3 DNA is all that survives: 51 bases in frame from base 1. Recombination linked TRBV5-6 to TRBJ2-3, with 11 middle bases fitting TRBD2. The sequence came from a man aged 70-80 years with active or convalescent COVID-19. The sample taken for sequencing was peripheral blood. At the DNA level, the sequence is TGTGCCAGCAGCTATCCGACTACTAGCGGGAGTACAGATACGCAGTATTTT. This encodes CASSYPTTSGSTDTQYF.